This TCR beta chain is drawn from a study of T cells in Graves' hyperthyroidism and ophthalmopathy. Amplified regions were TCR beta CDR3 sequences from RNA transcripts. In the first-round RT-PCR of the TCR CDR3, the HTBI primer set was used. TCRdb processed the multiplex PCR reads anew with MiXCR; each CDR3 protein has one entry. The repertoire includes fewer than 450,000 distinct CDR3 sequences, roughly 17% of them detected once, and roughly 35% sits in the top ten. V shed 3 bases and J 7 bases; nucleotides not matched to a gene: 10. This CDR3 has 17 amino acids. Germline CDR1 and CDR2: SNHLY and FYNNEI.

This chain uses TRBV2 with TRBJ2-5; 14 bases line up with TRBD2. The TCR originated in a woman younger than 45 with Graves' hyperthyroidism that later progressed to Graves' ophthalmopathy. The sample taken for sequencing was blood. The CDR3 region is CASSETGTSGSWGTQYF. Written as DNA, the CDR3 is TGTGCCAGCAGTGAGACCGGGACTAGCGGGAGTTGGGGGACCCAGTACTTC.